One and the same sample provided the 17 T cell receptor beta chains below, sequenced in a study of control samples from healthy donors and cancer patients. Generated by immunoSEQ multiplex PCR, the TCRdb table keeps only in-frame clones and is missing some. The sample lists over 100,000 clones; more than 90% were seen once. The material sequenced was blood. Receptors were obtained from a man between 18 and 29 years old in good health.

V gene TRBV21-1 combines with J gene TRBJ1-2; TRBD1, as called in the table, went unchecked against the DNA. TRBV21-1 has pseudogene status. This CDR3 has 13 residues. CDR3 region: CASSKGADYGYTF. CDR3 sequence (DNA): TGTGCCAGCAGCAAAGGGGCAGACTATGGCTACACCTTC.

Concerning this clone: Other DNA sequences of this sample code for an identical CDR3. This chain links TRBV5-6 with TRBJ1-1; D not resolved. Trimming stripped 1 base from V and 1 base from J, with 5 bases between. The CDR3 length is 13 residues. Germline loops: CDR1 SGHDT, CDR2 YYEEEE. The CDR3 region has the DNA TGTGCCAGCAGCTTGAGGCAGAACACTGAAGCTTTCTTT. Amino acids: CASSLRQNTEAFF.

The V call is TRBV7-9, the J call TRBJ2-7, with TRBD2 matching over 11 bases. The CDR3 is made up of 15 amino acids. V shed 1 base and J 5 bases; nucleotides not matched to a gene: 4. CDR1 and CDR2 from the germline V gene are SEHNR and FQNEAQ (reference sequence). DNA for the CDR3: TGTGCCAGCAGCTTAGTAGCGGGGGGGCCGGACGAGCAGTACTTC. This gives the protein CASSLVAGGPDEQYF.

The J gene is TRBJ2-1, the V gene TRBV2; 7 positions match TRBD1. This CDR3 comprises 18 residues. V gave up 1 base and J gave up 3 bases; unmatched junction bases: 12. Germline CDR1 SNHLY, CDR2 FYNNEI. The CDR3 DNA reads as TGTGCCAGCAGTGAAGGGACCTTTACAGGGGCGGACTACAATGAGCAGTTCTTC. Amino acid sequence: CASSEGTFTGADYNEQFF.

The chain has TRBV11-2 and TRBJ2-3; the D is unclear. This CDR3 is built from 10 residues. V was shortened by 10 bases and J by 6 bases, with 8 bases between the two germline ends. Germline CDR1 is SGHAT and CDR2 is FQNNGV. This chain's CDR3 is CAIRRDTQYF. The CDR3 DNA reads as TGTGCCATCCGGCGGGATACGCAGTATTTT.

As DNA, the CDR3 is TGTGCCAGCGGGGCTTACAATGAGCAGTTCTTC. This gives the protein CASGAYNEQFF. The genes are TRBV6-6 and TRBJ2-1; D is perhaps TRBD1 (5 bases). Germline values: CDR1 MNHNY, CDR2 SVGAGI (reference sequence). The CDR3 totals 11 residues. V lost 8 bases and J 4 bases, leaving 6 bases between the germline ends.

V is TRBV3-1 (or the pseudogene TRBV3-2) and J is TRBJ1-2; D is perhaps TRBD1 (5 bases). Germline V gene sequence: CDR1 LGHDT, CDR2 YNNKEL (reference sequence). The CDR3 has 15 residues. V was shortened by 0 bases and J by 0 bases, with 8 bases between the two germline ends. The CDR3 loop reads CASSQDQGSNYGYTF. DNA for the CDR3: TGTGCCAGCAGCCAAGATCAGGGCTCTAACTATGGCTACACCTTC.

The V call is TRBV29-1, the J call TRBJ1-3; 7 bases line up with TRBD1. The CDR3 has 16 residues. The ends lost 1 base at V and 2 bases at J; junction bases unmatched: 8. Germline values: CDR1 SQVTM, CDR2 ANQGSEA. CDR3 nucleotides: TGCAGCGTTGAAGGGTGGGACAGCAAAGCTGGAAACACCATATATTTT. Encoded protein: CSVEGWDSKAGNTIYF.

The chain links TRBV6-5 to TRBJ2-1; TRBD1 aligns across 8 bases. V trimming: 6 bases; J trimming: 2 bases; junction bases outside the gene matches: 3. There are 14 residues in the CDR3. CDR1 and CDR2 from the germline V gene are MNHEY and SVGAGI. CDR3 region: CASRSGGAYNEQFF. The CDR3 DNA follows: TGTGCCAGCAGGTCAGGGGGCGCCTACAATGAGCAGTTCTTC.

The CDR3 sequence: CASSPNDGEQFF. CDR3 DNA sequence: TGTGCCAGCTCACCAAACGACGGGGAGCAGTTCTTC. The chain joins TRBV18 to TRBJ2-1; D remains ambiguous. The CDR3 is made up of 12 amino acids. Germline CDR1 and CDR2: KGHSH and LQKENI. V was clipped by 2 bases and J by 10 bases, with 9 bases between them.

The rearrangement joins TRBV19 to TRBJ1-4; D is undetermined. In germline, CDR1 is LNHDA, CDR2 SQIVND (reference sequence). V lost 9 bases and J 8 bases, leaving 10 bases between the germline ends. The length of the CDR3 is 11 residues. The chain's CDR3 is CASARGEKLFF. Written as DNA, the CDR3 is TGTGCCAGCGCCCGGGGAGAAAAACTGTTTTTT.

J is TRBJ1-1 and V is TRBV9; no firm D call. Germline V gene sequence: CDR1 SGDLS, CDR2 YYNGEE. The CDR3 has 14 amino acids. Between the trimmed V and J ends, which lost 0 bases and 4 bases, there was a span of 10 bases. The CDR3 sequence is CASSVDGGSTEAFF. CDR3 DNA sequence: TGTGCCAGCAGCGTAGACGGTGGAAGCACTGAAGCTTTCTTT.

This chain links TRBV6-5 with TRBJ1-4; TRBD1 is a possible D gene (5 bases). Germline V gives CDR1 MNHEY, CDR2 SVGAGI. The CDR3 loop spans 11 amino acids. Trimming stripped 6 bases from V and 8 bases from J, with 7 bases between. The DNA for the CDR3 is TGTGCCAGCAGGGGGCGAGAAAAACTGTTTTTT. Its protein product is CASRGREKLFF.

The chain links TRBV5-1 to TRBJ2-5, with a weak D call TRBD1 (6 bases). The CDR3 totals 14 residues. Trimming stripped 4 bases from V and 0 bases from J, with 10 bases between. The V gene's germline CDR1 is SGHRS and CDR2 YFSETQ. This CDR3 reads CASSTGQNQETQYF. The CDR3 DNA sequence: TGCGCCAGCAGCACCGGACAGAACCAAGAGACCCAGTACTTC.

The chain is built from TRBV5-5 and TRBJ2-2; D assignment may be TRBD1 or TRBD2 (5 bases each). The CDR3 is made up of 14 amino acids. V dropped 4 bases and J dropped 6 bases, with 13 bases sitting between them. Germline CDR1 reads SGHKS; CDR2 reads YYEKEE (reference sequence). The CDR3 nucleotides read TGTGCCAGCAGCCGAGGGGCCCTCGCCGGGGAGCTGTTTTTT. This sequence encodes CASSRGALAGELFF.

V is TRBV5-1 and J is TRBJ1-1; the D is unclear. The CDR3 spans 17 residues. The V end was cut by 2 bases, the J end by 5 bases, with 22 bases between. Germline V gene lookup returns CDR1 SGHRS and CDR2 YFSETQ. The CDR3 DNA reads as TGCGCCAGCAGCTTAGACGAAGGTTTGAGGGCGGGAACTGAAGCTTTCTTT. It translates to CASSLDEGLRAGTEAFF.

The rearrangement links TRBV7-9 to TRBJ1-2, with TRBD1 identical over 9 bases. Germline CDR1 SEHNR, CDR2 FQNEAQ (reference sequence). Trimming took 4 bases from V and 4 from J; bases not matched to a gene: 7. This CDR3 is 15 amino acids long. As DNA, the CDR3 is TGTGCCAGCAGCTACTCCGGACAGGGGACCTATGGCTACACCTTC. Protein: CASSYSGQGTYGYTF.